This T cell receptor (beta chain) came from a study of cytomegalovirus exposure and HLA in healthy donors. TCRdb keeps only in-frame clones here, not all; method: immunoSEQ multiplex PCR. The table includes 150,000 to 200,000 clones, about four fifths detected once. As for this clone: The sample carries other DNA sequences with the same CDR3.

The sample comprised PBMCs. The clonotype comes from a man in his thirties or forties in good health and CMV-seropositive.

CDR3 residues: CASSGESNEQFF. The CDR3 nucleotides read TGTGCCAGCAGCGGGGAGAGTAATGAGCAGTTCTTC. J is TRBJ2-1 and V is TRBV9, with TRBD2 as a possible D gene (5 bases). Trimming removed 3 bases from V and 7 bases from J, with 8 bases in between. CDR1 and CDR2 from the germline V gene are SGDLS and YYNGEE. The length of the CDR3 is 12 residues. Filled out from reference TRBV9 and TRBJ2-1, the complete variable domain reads DSGVTQTPKHLITATGQRVTLRCSPRSGDLSVYWYQQSLDQGLQFLIQYYNGEERAKGNILERFSAQQFPDLHSELNLSSLELGDSALYFCASSGESNEQFFGPGTRLTVL.